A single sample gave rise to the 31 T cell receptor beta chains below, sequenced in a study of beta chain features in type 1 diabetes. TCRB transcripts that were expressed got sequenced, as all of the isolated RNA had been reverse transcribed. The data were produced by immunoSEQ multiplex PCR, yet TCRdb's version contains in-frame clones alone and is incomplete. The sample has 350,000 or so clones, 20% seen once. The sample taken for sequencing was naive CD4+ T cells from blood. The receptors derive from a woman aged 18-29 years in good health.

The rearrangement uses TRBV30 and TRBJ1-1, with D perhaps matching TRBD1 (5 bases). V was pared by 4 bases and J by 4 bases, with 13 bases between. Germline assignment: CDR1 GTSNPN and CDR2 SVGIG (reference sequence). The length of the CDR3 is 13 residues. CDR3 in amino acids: CAWNRLGVTEAFF. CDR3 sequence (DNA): TGTGCCTGGAACCGCCTAGGGGTCACTGAAGCTTTCTTT.

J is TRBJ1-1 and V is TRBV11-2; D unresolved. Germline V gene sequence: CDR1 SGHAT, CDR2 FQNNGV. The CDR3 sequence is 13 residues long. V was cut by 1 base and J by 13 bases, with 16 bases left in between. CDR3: CASSLGMRRRLFF. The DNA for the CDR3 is TGTGCCAGCAGCTTAGGGATGAGACGGAGGCTTTTCTTT. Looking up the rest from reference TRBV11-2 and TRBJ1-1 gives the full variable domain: EAGVAQSPRYKIIEKRQSVAFWCNPISGHATLYWYQQILGQGPKLLIQFQNNGVVDDSQLPKDRFSAERLKGVDSTLKIQPAKLEDSAVYLCASSLGMRRRLFFGQGTRLTVV.

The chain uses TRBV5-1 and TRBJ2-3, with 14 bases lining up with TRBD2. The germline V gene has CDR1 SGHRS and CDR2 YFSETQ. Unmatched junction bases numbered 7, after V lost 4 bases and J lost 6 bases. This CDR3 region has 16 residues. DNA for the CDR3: TGCGCCAGCAGCCTGGGGACTAGCGGGAGCGGGGATACGCAGTATTTT. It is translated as CASSLGTSGSGDTQYF.

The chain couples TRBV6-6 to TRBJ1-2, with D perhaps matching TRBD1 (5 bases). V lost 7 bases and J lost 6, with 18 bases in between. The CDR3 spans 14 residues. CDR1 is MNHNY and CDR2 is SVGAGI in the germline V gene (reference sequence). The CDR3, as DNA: TGTGCCAGCATCCAGGTCCGGGACTGGGATGGCTACACCTTC. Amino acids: CASIQVRDWDGYTF.

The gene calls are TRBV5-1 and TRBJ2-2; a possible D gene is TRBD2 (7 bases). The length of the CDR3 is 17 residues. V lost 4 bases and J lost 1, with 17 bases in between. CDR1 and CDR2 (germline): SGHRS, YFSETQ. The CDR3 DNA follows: TGCGCCAGCAGCCCAGGACGGGGGGCGGTGAACACCGGGGAGCTGTTTTTT. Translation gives CASSPGRGAVNTGELFF.

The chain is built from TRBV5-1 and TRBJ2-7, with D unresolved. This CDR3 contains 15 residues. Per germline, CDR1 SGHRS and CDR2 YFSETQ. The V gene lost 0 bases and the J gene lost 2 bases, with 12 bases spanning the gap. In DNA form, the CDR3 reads TGCGCCAGCAGCTTGGTTTCGTCCCTTACCTACGAGCAGTACTTC. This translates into CASSLVSSLTYEQYF.

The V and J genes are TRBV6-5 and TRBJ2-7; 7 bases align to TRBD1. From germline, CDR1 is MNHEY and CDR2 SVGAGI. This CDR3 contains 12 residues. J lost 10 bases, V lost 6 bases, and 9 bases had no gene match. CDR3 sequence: CASSNRGTSQYF. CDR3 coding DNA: TGTGCCAGCAGCAACAGGGGAACCAGCCAGTACTTC.

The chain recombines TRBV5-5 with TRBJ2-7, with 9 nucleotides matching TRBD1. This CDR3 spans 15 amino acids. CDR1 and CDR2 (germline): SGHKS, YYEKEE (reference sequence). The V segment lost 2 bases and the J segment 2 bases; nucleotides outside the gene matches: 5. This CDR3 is CASSFSQGAPYEQYF. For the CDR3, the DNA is TGTGCCAGCAGCTTCTCACAGGGGGCACCCTACGAGCAGTACTTC.

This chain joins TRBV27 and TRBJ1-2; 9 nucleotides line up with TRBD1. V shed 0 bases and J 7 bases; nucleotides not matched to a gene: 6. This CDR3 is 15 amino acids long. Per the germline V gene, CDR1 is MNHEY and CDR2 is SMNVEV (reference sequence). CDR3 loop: CASSLSYRGLGGYTF. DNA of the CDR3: TGTGCCAGCAGTTTATCGTACAGGGGGCTGGGTGGCTACACCTTC.

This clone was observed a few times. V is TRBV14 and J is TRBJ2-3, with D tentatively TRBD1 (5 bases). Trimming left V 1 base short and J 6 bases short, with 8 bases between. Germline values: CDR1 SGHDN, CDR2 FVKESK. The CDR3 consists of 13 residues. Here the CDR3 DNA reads TGTGCCAGCAGCCAAGGGGGCAGGGATACGCAGTATTTT. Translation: CASSQGGRDTQYF.

The CDR3 loop is CASSYVGGGGYTF. CDR3 coding DNA: TGTGCCAGCAGTTACGTGGGCGGGGGAGGCTACACCTTC. V gene TRBV6-5 combines with J gene TRBJ1-2; tentative D call: TRBD1 (5 bases). Germline lookup yields CDR1 MNHEY and CDR2 SVGAGI. The CDR3 has 13 residues. The V end was cut by 2 bases, the J end by 8 bases, with 12 bases between.

CDR3 nucleotide sequence: TGTGCCAGCAGCCCGCGGGCGCAAGAGACCCAGTACTTC. Protein: CASSPRAQETQYF. V and J are TRBV5-6 and TRBJ2-5; maybe TRBD2 (5 bases). The germline V and J ends were trimmed by 4 bases and 2 bases, with 9 bases remaining between them. From germline, CDR1 is SGHDT and CDR2 YYEEEE. This CDR3 has 13 residues.

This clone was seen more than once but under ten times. CDR3 sequence reads: CASSRDRSSYEQYF. CDR3 sequence (DNA): TGTGCCAGCAGCCGGGACAGGAGCTCCTACGAGCAGTACTTC. The rearrangement joins TRBV7-3 to TRBJ2-7, with 8 bases matching TRBD1. Trimming removed 5 bases from V and 0 bases from J; junction bases left unmatched: 3. Germline V CDR1 and CDR2: SGHTA, FQGTGA. There are 14 residues in the CDR3.

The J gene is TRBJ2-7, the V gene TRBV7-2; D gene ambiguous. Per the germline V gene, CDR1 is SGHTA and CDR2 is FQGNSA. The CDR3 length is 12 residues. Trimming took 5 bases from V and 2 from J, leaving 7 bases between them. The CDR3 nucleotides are TGTGCCAGCAGCAGCCTACCCTACGAGCAGTACTTC. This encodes CASSSLPYEQYF. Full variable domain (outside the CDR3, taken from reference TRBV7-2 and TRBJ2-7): GAGVSQSPSNKVTEKGKDVELRCDPISGHTALYWYRQSLGQGLEFLIYFQGNSAPDKSGLPSDRFSAERTGGSVSTLTIQRTQQEDSAVYLCASSSLPYEQYFGPGTRLTVT.

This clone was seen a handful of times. CDR3 protein: CASSPIQGENNEQFF. The DNA for the CDR3 is TGTGCCAGCTCACCTATACAGGGGGAAAACAATGAGCAGTTCTTC. This rearrangement joins TRBV18 to TRBJ2-1; 8 bases match TRBD1. J was trimmed by 5 bases and V by 3 bases; bases with no gene match: 6. The length of the CDR3 is 15 residues. CDR1 is KGHSH and CDR2 is LQKENI in the germline V gene.

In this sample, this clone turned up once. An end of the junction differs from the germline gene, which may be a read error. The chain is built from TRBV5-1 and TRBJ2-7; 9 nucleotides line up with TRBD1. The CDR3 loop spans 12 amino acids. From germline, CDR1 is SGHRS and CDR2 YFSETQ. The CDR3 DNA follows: TGCGCCAGCAACTTGGACAGGGGCGAGCAGTACTTC. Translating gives CASNLDRGEQYF.

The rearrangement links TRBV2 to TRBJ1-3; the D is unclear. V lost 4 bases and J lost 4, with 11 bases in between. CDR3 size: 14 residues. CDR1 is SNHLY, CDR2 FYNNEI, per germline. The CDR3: CASSGGSSGNTIYF. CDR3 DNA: TGTGCCAGCAGTGGAGGCAGTTCCGGAAACACCATATATTTT. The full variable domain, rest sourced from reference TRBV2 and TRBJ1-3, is EPEVTQTPSHQVTQMGQEVILRCVPISNHLYFYWYRQILGQKVEFLVSFYNNEISEKSEIFDDQFSVERPDGSNFTLKIRSTKLEDSAMYFCASSGGSSGNTIYFGEGSWLTVV.

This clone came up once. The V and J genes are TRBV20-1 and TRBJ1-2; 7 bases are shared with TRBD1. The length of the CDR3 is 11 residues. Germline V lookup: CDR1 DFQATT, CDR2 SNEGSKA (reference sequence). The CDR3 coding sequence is TGCAGGCCAAGGGACAGTCATGGCTACACCTTC. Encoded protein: CRPRDSHGYTF.

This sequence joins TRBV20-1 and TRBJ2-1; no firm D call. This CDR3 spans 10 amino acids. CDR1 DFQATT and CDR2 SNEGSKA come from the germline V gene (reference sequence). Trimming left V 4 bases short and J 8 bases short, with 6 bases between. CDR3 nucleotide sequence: TGCAGTGCTACCCGCGATGAGCAGTTCTTC. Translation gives CSATRDEQFF.

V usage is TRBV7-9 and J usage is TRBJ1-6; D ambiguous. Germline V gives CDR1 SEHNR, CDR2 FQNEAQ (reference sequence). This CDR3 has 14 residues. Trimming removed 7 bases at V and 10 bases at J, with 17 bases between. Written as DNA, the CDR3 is TGTGCCAGCACCGAGAGGGCCGAGTGGTCACCCCTCCACTTT. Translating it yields CASTERAEWSPLHF. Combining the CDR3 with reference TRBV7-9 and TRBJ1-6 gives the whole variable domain DTGVSQNPRHKITKRGQNVTFRCDPISEHNRLYWYRQTLGQGPEFLTYFQNEAQLEKSRLLSDRFSAERPKGSFSTLEIQRTEQGDSAMYLCASTERAEWSPLHFGNGTRLTVT.

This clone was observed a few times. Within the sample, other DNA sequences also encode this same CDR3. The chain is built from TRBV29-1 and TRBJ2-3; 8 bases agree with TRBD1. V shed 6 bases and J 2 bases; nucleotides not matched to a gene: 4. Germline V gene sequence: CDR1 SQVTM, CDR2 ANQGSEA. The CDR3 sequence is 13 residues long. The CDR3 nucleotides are TGCAGCGTCGGACAGGGAACCACAGATACGCAGTATTTT. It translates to CSVGQGTTDTQYF.

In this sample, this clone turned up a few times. The CDR3 sequence: CASSAGGHYEQYF. In DNA form, the CDR3 reads TGCGCCAGCAGCGCGGGGGGACACTACGAGCAGTACTTC. The chain is built from TRBV5-1 and TRBJ2-7; TRBD2 matches 8 bases. The V segment lost 4 bases and the J segment 3 bases; nucleotides outside the gene matches: 3. The CDR3 runs to 13 residues. Germline V gene data show CDR1 as SGHRS and CDR2 as YFSETQ.

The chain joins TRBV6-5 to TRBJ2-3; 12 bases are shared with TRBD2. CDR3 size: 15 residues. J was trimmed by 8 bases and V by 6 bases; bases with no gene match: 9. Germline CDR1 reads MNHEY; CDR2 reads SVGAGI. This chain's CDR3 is CASRPRTSGVSTQYF. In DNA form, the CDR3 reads TGTGCCAGCAGACCGAGGACTAGCGGGGTTTCTACGCAGTATTTT.

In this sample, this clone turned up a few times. The CDR3 loop reads CASSHGGARHYGYTF. The CDR3 DNA sequence: TGTGCCAGCAGTCACGGGGGGGCTCGACACTATGGCTACACCTTC. This sequence joins TRBV6-5 and TRBJ1-2; a possible D gene is TRBD1 (6 bases). In germline, CDR1 is MNHEY, CDR2 SVGAGI. The CDR3 spans 15 residues. V shed 5 bases and J shed 3 bases, with 16 bases lying between them.

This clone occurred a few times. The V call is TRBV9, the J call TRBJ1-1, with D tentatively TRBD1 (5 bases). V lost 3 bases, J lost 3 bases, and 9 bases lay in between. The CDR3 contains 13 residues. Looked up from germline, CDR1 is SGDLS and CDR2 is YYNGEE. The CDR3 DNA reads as TGTGCCAGCAGCGAAGGGGCCTACACTGAAGCTTTCTTT. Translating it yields CASSEGAYTEAFF.

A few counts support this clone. CDR3 sequence reads: CASSELSAGANVLTF. As DNA, the CDR3 is TGTGCCAGCAGTGAGCTAAGCGCTGGGGCCAACGTCCTGACTTTC. This chain connects TRBV2 to TRBJ2-6; D is unclear. The CDR3 length is 15 residues. Germline V gene lookup returns CDR1 SNHLY and CDR2 FYNNEI. The V end lost 3 bases, the J end lost 2 bases, and 8 bases lay between the germline ends. The complete variable domain, with remaining parts taken from reference TRBV2 and TRBJ2-6, reads EPEVTQTPSHQVTQMGQEVILRCVPISNHLYFYWYRQILGQKVEFLVSFYNNEISEKSEIFDDQFSVERPDGSNFTLKIRSTKLEDSAMYFCASSELSAGANVLTFGAGSRLTVL.

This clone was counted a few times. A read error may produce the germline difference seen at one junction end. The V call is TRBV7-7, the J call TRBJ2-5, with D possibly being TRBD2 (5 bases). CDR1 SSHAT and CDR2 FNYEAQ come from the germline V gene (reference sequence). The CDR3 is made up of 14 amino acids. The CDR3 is CASSPLGSGETQYF. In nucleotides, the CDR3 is TGTGCTAGCAGCCCCCTGGGGAGCGGAGAGACCCAGTACTTC.

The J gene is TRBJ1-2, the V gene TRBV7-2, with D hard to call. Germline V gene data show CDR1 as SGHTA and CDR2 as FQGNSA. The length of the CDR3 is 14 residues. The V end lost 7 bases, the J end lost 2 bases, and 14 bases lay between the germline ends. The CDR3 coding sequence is TGTGCCAGCACCCCTGGGGAGGGAAACTATGGCTACACCTTC. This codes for CASTPGEGNYGYTF. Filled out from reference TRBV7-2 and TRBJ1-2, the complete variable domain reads GAGVSQSPSNKVTEKGKDVELRCDPISGHTALYWYRQSLGQGLEFLIYFQGNSAPDKSGLPSDRFSAERTGGSVSTLTIQRTQQEDSAVYLCASTPGEGNYGYTFGSGTRLTVV.

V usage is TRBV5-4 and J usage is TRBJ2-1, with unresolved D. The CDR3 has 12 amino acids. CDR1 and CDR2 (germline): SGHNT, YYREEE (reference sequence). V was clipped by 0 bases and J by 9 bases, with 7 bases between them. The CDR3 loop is CASSLVASEQFF. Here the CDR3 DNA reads TGTGCCAGCAGCTTGGTTGCGAGTGAGCAGTTCTTC. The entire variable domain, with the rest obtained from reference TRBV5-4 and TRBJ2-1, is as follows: ETGVTQSPTHLIKTRGQQVTLRCSSQSGHNTVSWYQQALGQGPQFIFQYYREEENGRGNFPPRFSGLQFPNYSSELNVNALELDDSALYLCASSLVASEQFFGPGTRLTVL.

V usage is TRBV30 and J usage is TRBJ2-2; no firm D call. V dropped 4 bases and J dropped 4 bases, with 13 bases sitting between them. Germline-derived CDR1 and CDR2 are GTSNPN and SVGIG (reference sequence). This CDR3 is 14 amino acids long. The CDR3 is CAWKRSEITGELFF. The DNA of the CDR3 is TGTGCCTGGAAACGGAGCGAGATCACCGGGGAGCTGTTTTTT. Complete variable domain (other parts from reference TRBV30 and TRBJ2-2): SQTIHQWPATLVQPVGSPLSLECTVEGTSNPNLYWYRQAAGRGLQLLFYSVGIGQISSEVPQNLSASRPQDRQFILSSKKLLLSDSGFYLCAWKRSEITGELFFGEGSRLTVL.

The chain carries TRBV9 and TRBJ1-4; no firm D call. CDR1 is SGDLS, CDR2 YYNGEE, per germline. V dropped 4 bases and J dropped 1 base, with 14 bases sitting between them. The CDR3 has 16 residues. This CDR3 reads CASSISTGETNEKLFF. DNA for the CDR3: TGTGCCAGCAGCATAAGTACCGGGGAAACTAATGAAAAACTGTTTTTT.